The clone carrying this TCR beta chain has just a few counts. The protocol was immunoSEQ multiplex PCR, while the TCRdb copy is restricted to in-frame clones and leaves out a portion. The repertoire holds about 50,000 clones, with 45% to 60% as singletons. This specimen comes from a study of cytotoxic CD8 clonotypes in ibrutinib-treated CLL. Study context: About 25 partial and 2 complete responses; at median 68 months, roughly 15 remitted, about twelve progressed.

This CDR3 has 13 residues. V was trimmed by 7 bases and J by 12 bases, leaving 18 bases between them. The germline V gene encodes CDR1 SEHNR and CDR2 FQNEAQ (reference sequence). The chain links TRBV7-9 to TRBJ1-4; D unresolved. Sequenced material: PBMCs, taken after 24 months of ibrutinib treatment. The receptor comes from a human donor with chronic lymphocytic leukemia. CDR3 residues: CASIDTASGELFF. As DNA, the CDR3 is TGTGCCAGCATCGATACGGCCAGTGGGGAACTGTTTTTT.